A single T cell receptor (beta chain) is shown here with its context. The source of the sample is a study of technical replicates of blood from a few donors. The germline V gene encodes CDR1 MNHEY and CDR2 SVGAGI. The length of the CDR3 is 15 residues. The V end was cut by 6 bases, the J end by 4 bases, with 18 bases between. Measured with immunoSEQ multiplex PCR; TCRdb has only the in-frame clones, and not every one. The sample shows 10,000 to 15,000 clones, around 93% of them seen only once. The clonotype comes from a human donor in good health. The chain carries TRBV6-5 and TRBJ1-2, with D perhaps matching TRBD1 (6 bases). What was sequenced was PBMCs. Written as DNA, the CDR3 is TGTGCCAGCAGACCCTACGGCGGGGGGCTCTATGGCTACACCTTC. It translates to CASRPYGGGLYGYTF.